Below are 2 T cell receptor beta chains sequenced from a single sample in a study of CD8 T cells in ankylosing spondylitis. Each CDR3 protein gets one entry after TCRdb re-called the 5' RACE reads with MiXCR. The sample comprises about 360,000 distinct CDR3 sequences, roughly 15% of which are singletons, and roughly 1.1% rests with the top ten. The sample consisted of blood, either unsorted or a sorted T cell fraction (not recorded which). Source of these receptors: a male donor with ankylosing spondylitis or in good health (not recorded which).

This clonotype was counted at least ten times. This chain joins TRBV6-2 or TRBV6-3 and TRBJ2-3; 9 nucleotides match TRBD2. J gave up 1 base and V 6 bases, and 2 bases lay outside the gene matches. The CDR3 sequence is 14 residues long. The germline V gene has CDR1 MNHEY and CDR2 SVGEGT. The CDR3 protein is CASRRTSGTDTQYF. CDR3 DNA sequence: TGTGCCAGCAGACGGACTAGCGGCACAGATACGCAGTATTTT.

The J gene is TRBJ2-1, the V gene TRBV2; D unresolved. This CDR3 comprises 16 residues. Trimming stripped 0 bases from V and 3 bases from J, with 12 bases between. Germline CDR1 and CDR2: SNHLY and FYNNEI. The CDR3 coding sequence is TGTGCCAGCAGTGAAGCTCAGAGATTGGGCTACAATGAGCAGTTCTTC. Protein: CASSEAQRLGYNEQFF.